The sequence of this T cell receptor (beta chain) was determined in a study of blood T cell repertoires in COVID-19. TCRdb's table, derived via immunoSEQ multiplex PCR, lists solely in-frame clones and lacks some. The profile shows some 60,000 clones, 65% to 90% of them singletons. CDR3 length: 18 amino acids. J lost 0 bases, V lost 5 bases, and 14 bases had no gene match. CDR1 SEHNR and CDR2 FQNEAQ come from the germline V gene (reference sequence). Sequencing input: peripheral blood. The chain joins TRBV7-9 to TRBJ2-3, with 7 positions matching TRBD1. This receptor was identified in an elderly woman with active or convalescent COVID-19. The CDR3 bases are TGTGCCAGCAGCACACAAAGCAGGGGGTCAGGTAGCACAGATACGCAGTATTTT. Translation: CASSTQSRGSGSTDTQYF.